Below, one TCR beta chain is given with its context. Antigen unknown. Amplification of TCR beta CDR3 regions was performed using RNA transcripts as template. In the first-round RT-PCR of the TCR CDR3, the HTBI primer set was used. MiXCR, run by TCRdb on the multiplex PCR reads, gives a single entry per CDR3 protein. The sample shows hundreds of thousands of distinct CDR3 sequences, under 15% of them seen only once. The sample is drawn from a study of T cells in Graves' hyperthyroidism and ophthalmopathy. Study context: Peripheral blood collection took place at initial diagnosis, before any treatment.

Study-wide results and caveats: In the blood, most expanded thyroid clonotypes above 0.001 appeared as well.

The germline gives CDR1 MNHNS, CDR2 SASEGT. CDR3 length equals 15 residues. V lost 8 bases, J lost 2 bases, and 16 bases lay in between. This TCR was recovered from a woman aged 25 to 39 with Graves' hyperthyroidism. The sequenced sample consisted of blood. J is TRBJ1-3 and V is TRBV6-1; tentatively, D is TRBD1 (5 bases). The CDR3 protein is CASSSTGTPGNTIYF. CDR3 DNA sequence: TGTGCCAGCTCCTCCACCGGGACTCCTGGAAACACCATATATTTT.